Below are 10 T cell receptor beta chains sequenced from a single sample in a study of early T cells in non-severe SARS-CoV-2 infection. MiXCR, applied by TCRdb to the 5' RACE reads, yields one record per CDR3 protein. Among some 91,000 distinct CDR3 sequences listed, roughly 13% were seen once. Sequencing was done on a sample of whole blood. The receptors were sampled from an adult who was a healthcare worker with PCR-confirmed SARS-CoV-2 infection or an uninfected control (not recorded which).

This clonotype was counted at least ten times. V is TRBV18 and J is TRBJ2-1, with D maybe TRBD1 (5 bases). Trimming took 2 bases from V and 0 from J, leaving 8 bases between them. This CDR3 is 15 amino acids long. Germline loops: CDR1 KGHSH, CDR2 LQKENI. Here the CDR3 reads CASSPGHLSYNEQFF. The CDR3 region has the DNA TGTGCCAGCTCACCAGGACATCTCTCCTACAATGAGCAGTTCTTC.

This clonotype was counted between two and nine times. V and J are TRBV5-1 and TRBJ2-1; weak D call: TRBD2 (6 bases). V lost 2 bases and J 1 base, leaving 13 bases between the germline ends. CDR3 length equals 16 residues. The V gene's germline CDR1 is SGHRS and CDR2 YFSETQ. The CDR3 coding sequence is TGCGCCAGCAGCTTAGGCGGCGGGGCGTCCTACAATGAGCAGTTCTTC. Translating it yields CASSLGGGASYNEQFF.

At least ten counts were recorded for this clonotype. The chain combines TRBV7-9 with TRBJ2-2; 8 nucleotides agree with TRBD1. J lost 7 bases, V lost 7 bases, and 8 bases had no gene match. CDR1 is SEHNR and CDR2 is FQNEAQ in the germline V gene (reference sequence). The length of the CDR3 is 14 residues. This CDR3 reads CASTTQGENGELFF. CDR3 bases: TGTGCCAGCACCACACAGGGGGAGAACGGGGAGCTGTTTTTT.

This clonotype was counted at least ten times. This chain connects TRBV7-6 to TRBJ1-1; D remains ambiguous. CDR3 length equals 15 residues. Germline assignment: CDR1 SGHVS and CDR2 FNYEAQ. The V end lost 5 bases, the J end lost 1 base, and 14 bases lay between the germline ends. CDR3 in amino acids: CASSPTRGRNTEAFF. The CDR3 bases are TGTGCCAGCAGCCCAACCCGAGGTCGGAACACTGAAGCTTTCTTT. The variable domain in full, with the rest retrieved from reference TRBV7-6 and TRBJ1-1, is GAGVSQSPRYKVTKRGQDVALRCDPISGHVSLYWYRQALGQGPEFLTYFNYEAQQDKSGLPNDRFSAERPEGSISTLTIQRTEQRDSAMYRCASSPTRGRNTEAFFGQGTRLTVV.

Only a few counts were recorded for this clonotype. The chain carries TRBV24-1 and TRBJ1-6; 11 nucleotides agree with TRBD1. V lost 6 bases and J lost 5; bases outside the gene matches: 14. The CDR3 spans 19 residues. Germline CDR1 is KGHDR and CDR2 is SFDVKD. Written as DNA, the CDR3 is TGTGCCACCAGTCCCGAACGTAGGACAGGGGGCGTTCATAATTCACCCCTCCACTTT. As protein: CATSPERRTGGVHNSPLHF.

This clonotype was detected only a few times. The rearrangement uses TRBV20-1 and TRBJ2-1; 13 positions agree with TRBD2. The CDR3 contains 13 residues. V lost 5 bases and J lost 8; bases outside the gene matches: 3. CDR1 and CDR2 (germline): DFQATT, SNEGSKA (reference sequence). In DNA form, the CDR3 reads TGCAGTGCTGGACTAGCGGGGGTCCATGAGCAGTTCTTC. It encodes CSAGLAGVHEQFF.

This clonotype was counted many times. The V and J genes are TRBV7-2 and TRBJ1-5, with D uncertain. CDR1 is SGHTA, CDR2 FQGNSA, per germline. The CDR3 loop spans 13 amino acids. Trimming removed 5 bases from V and 5 bases from J, with 10 bases in between. CDR3 nucleotides: TGTGCCAGCAGCAGCGGACGGCATCAGCCCCAGCATTTT. Translated, it gives CASSSGRHQPQHF.

There are a few counts of this clonotype. The chain is built from TRBV2 and TRBJ2-1; 9 bases are a match to TRBD2. CDR1 and CDR2 from the germline V gene are SNHLY and FYNNEI. There are 15 residues in the CDR3. J was trimmed by 9 bases and V by 0 bases; bases with no gene match: 6. This CDR3 is CASSEAKLAGSEQFF. In nucleotides, the CDR3 is TGTGCCAGCAGTGAAGCTAAGCTAGCGGGGTCTGAGCAGTTCTTC.

The rearrangement uses TRBV28 and TRBJ2-3; TRBD2 aligns across 9 bases. Losses at the gene ends were 3 bases for V and 12 bases for J; bases not matched to a gene: 4. The germline gives CDR1 MDHEN, CDR2 SYDVKM. This CDR3 spans 12 amino acids. The CDR3 sequence: CASSLTSGPQYF. The CDR3, as DNA: TGTGCCAGCAGTTTGACTAGCGGTCCACAGTATTTT.

This clonotype was counted ten times or more. V gene TRBV5-5 combines with J gene TRBJ2-5; D is unclear. This CDR3 comprises 13 residues. Looked up from germline, CDR1 is SGHKS and CDR2 is YYEKEE (reference sequence). Trimming removed 4 bases at V and 5 bases at J, with 12 bases between. CDR3 protein: CASSPSLWETQYF. In nucleotides, the CDR3 is TGTGCCAGCAGCCCGAGTCTATGGGAGACCCAGTACTTC.